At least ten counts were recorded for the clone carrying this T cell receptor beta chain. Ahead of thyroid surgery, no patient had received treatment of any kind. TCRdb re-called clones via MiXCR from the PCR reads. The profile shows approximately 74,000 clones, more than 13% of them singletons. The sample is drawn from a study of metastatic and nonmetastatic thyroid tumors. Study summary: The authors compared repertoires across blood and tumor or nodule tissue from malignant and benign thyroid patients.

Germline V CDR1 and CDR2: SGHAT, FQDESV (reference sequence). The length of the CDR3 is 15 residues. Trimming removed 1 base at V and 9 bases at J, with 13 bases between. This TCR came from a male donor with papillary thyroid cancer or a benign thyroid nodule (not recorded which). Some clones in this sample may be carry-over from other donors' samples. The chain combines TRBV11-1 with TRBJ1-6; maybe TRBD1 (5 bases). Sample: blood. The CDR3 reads CASSLEGRESSPLHF. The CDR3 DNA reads TGTGCCAGCAGCTTAGAGGGCAGGGAATCTTCACCCCTCCACTTT.